The TCR beta chain under discussion was sequenced for a study of regulatory T cells in long-lasting Graves disease. Study context: The study enrolled newly diagnosed Graves' patients on antithyroid drugs under 3 months.

V shed 2 bases and J shed 4 bases, with 10 bases lying between them. There are 14 residues in the CDR3. Germline CDR1 reads KGHSH; CDR2 reads LQKENI. A few counts support this clonotype. Construction of the TCR beta libraries employed iRepertoire HTBI primers in conjunction with Arm-PCR of CDR3 regions. TCRdb passed the multiplex PCR reads through MiXCR, listing each CDR3 protein once. The sample records 580,000 or so distinct CDR3 sequences, 16% being singletons. Time point defined: newly diagnosed GD, antithyroid drugs for less than 3 months. From PBMCs, RNA was extracted and then used to make the TCR library. Graves' disease diagnosis used American Thyroid Association guidelines. As a group, patients came from one endocrinology department in Xi'an, China. The sample was also reused in another study, on T cells in Graves' hyperthyroidism and ophthalmopathy. In that study: Most expanded thyroid clonotypes above 0.001 also appeared in blood.

The sequencing used peripheral blood mononuclear cells (PBMCs), collected at new diagnosis, from a patient treated with antithyroid drugs. V and J are TRBV18 and TRBJ2-3; D is unclear. The TCR was taken from a man between 18 and 35 years old with Graves disease. The CDR3 loop reads CASSPSRNADTQYF. In DNA form, the CDR3 reads TGTGCCAGCTCACCATCGAGAAATGCAGATACGCAGTATTTT. Based on the CDR3 plus reference TRBV18 and TRBJ2-3, the full variable domain is NAGVMQNPRHLVRRRGQEARLRCSPMKGHSHVYWYRQLPEEGLKFMVYLQKENIIDESGMPKERFSAEFPKEGPSILRIQQVVRGDSAAYFCASSPSRNADTQYFGPGTRLTVL.